This TCR beta chain was found in a study of OX40 agonist ivuxolimab in advanced cancers. General study results and limits: Antigen specificity was not determined for the expanded peripheral T cells.

Generated by immunoSEQ multiplex PCR, the TCRdb table keeps only in-frame clones and is missing some. The table has about 87,000 clones, approximately 87% seen once. The CDR3 length is 15 residues. Germline V lookup: CDR1 SGHTA, CDR2 FQGNSA. Between the trimmed V and J ends, which lost 7 bases and 7 bases, there was a span of 23 bases. Comment on this clone: What it binds is unknown.

J is TRBJ2-7 and V is TRBV7-2; possible D gene TRBD2, 6 bases. The specimen comprised CD4+ or CD8+ T cells sorted from blood, sampled in a trial of the OX40 agonist ivuxolimab. This TCR derives from an adult with an advanced solid tumor such as melanoma, head and neck, liver or kidney cancer. CDR3: CASTFGRGTGGEQYF. The CDR3 DNA sequence: TGTGCCAGCACCTTCGGTCGGGGGACCGGTGGGGAGCAGTACTTC.